This TCR beta chain was identified in a study of identical twins. Template switching created a universal primer site, and the cDNA included unique molecular identifiers. One entry per CDR3 protein, called by TCRdb with MiXCR from the 5' RACE reads. Of around 230,000 distinct CDR3 sequences in the sample, 6.5% were seen once. This clonotype was counted many times. The CDR3 totals 14 residues. The ends lost 8 bases at V and 3 bases at J; junction bases unmatched: 6. These data were also reused for a study on T cells expressing NK-cell markers. From that paper: Each TCR beta repertoire originated in sorted T cells that were CD3+CD56+NKG2C+, CD3+CD56+NKG2C- or CD3+CD56-NKG2C+. NKG2C+ dominant clonotypes from 5 to 7 donors made up about 1.0-8% of CD8+ T cells. The CD3+CD56-NKG2C+ fraction was also led by these clonotypes in a few donors.

The chain couples TRBV12-3 or TRBV12-4 to TRBJ2-3; 9 bases match TRBD2. The material sequenced was CD8+ T cells sorted from blood. The source is a young woman in good health. The CDR3 protein is CASGAGGPTDTQYF. In DNA, the CDR3 is TGTGCCAGCGGAGCGGGGGGTCCTACAGATACGCAGTATTTT.